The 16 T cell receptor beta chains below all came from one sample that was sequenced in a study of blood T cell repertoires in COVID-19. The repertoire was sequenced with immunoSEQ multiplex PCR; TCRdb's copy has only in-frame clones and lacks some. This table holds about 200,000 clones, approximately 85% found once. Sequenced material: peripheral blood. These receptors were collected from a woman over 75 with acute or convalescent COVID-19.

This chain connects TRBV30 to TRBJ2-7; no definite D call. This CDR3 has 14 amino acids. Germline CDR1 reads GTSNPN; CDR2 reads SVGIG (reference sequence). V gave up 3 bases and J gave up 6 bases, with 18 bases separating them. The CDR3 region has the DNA TGTGCCTGGAGGACAAGGCAGGCTACCGGCGAGCAGTACTTC. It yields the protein CAWRTRQATGEQYF.

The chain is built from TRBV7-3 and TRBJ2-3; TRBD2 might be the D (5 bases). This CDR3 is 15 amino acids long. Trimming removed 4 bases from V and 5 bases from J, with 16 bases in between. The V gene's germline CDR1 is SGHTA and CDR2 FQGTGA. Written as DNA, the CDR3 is TGTGCCAGCAGCTACCGTACTCGGGGTGGAGATACGCAGTATTTT. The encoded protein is CASSYRTRGGDTQYF.

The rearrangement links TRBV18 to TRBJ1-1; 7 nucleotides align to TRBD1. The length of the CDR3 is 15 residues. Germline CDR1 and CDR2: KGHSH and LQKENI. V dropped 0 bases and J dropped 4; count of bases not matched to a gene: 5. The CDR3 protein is CASSPPTGLGTEAFF. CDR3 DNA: TGTGCCAGCTCACCACCGACAGGGTTGGGCACTGAAGCTTTCTTT.

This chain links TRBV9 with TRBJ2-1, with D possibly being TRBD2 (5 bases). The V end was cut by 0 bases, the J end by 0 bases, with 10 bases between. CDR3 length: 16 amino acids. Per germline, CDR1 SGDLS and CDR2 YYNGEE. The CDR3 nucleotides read TGTGCCAGCAGCGTAGTGGGGAGCAGCTCCTACAATGAGCAGTTCTTC. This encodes CASSVVGSSSYNEQFF. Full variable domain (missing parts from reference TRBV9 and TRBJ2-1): DSGVTQTPKHLITATGQRVTLRCSPRSGDLSVYWYQQSLDQGLQFLIQYYNGEERAKGNILERFSAQQFPDLHSELNLSSLELGDSALYFCASSVVGSSSYNEQFFGPGTRLTVL.

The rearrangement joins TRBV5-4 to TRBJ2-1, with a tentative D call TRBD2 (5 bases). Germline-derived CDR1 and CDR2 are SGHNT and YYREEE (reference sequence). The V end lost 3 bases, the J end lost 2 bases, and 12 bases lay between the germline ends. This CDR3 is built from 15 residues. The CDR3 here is CASSSRERAYNEQFF. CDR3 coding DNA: TGTGCCAGCAGCTCCCGTGAGAGGGCCTACAATGAGCAGTTCTTC.

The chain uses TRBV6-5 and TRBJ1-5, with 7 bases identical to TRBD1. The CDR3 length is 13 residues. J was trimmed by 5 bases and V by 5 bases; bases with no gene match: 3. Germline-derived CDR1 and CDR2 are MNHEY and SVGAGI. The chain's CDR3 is CASSRDSYQPQHF. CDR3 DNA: TGTGCCAGCAGTCGGGACAGTTATCAGCCCCAGCATTTT.

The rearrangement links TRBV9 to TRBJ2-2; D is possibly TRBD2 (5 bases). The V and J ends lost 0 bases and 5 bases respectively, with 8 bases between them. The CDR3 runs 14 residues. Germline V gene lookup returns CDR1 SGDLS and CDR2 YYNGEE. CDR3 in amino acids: CASSVGGGTGELFF. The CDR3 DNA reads TGTGCCAGCAGCGTAGGAGGCGGGACCGGGGAGCTGTTTTTT.

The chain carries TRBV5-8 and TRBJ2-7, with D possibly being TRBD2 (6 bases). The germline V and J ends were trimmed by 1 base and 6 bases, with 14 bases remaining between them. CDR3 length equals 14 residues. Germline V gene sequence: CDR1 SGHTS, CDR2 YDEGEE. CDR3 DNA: TGTGCCAGCAGCTTGCGTGCGGAGGGAGCCGAGCAGTACTTC. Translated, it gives CASSLRAEGAEQYF. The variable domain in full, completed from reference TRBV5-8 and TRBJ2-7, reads EAGVTQSPTHLIKTRGQQATLRCSPISGHTSVYWYQQALGLGLQFLLWYDEGEERNRGNFPPRFSGRQFPNYSSELNVNALELEDSALYLCASSLRAEGAEQYFGPGTRLTVT.

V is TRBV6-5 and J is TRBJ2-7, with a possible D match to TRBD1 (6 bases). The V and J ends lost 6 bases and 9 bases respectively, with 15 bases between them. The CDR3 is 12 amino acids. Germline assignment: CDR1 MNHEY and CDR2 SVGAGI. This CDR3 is CASRTRGLVQYF. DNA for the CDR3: TGTGCCAGCAGAACCAGGGGTTTGGTGCAGTACTTC.

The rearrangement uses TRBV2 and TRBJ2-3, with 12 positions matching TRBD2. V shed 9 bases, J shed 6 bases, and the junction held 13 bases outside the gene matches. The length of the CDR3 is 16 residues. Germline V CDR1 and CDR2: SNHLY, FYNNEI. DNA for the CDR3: TGTGCCAGAAAACAAACCGGGACTAGCGGGCCTGATACGCAGTATTTT. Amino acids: CARKQTGTSGPDTQYF.

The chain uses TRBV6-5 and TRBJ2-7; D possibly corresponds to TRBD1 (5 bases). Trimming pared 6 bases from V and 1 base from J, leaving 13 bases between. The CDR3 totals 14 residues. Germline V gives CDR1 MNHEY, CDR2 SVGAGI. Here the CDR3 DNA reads TGTGCCAGCAGAAGGGGCCCTCTTTCCTACGAGCAGTACTTC. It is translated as CASRRGPLSYEQYF.

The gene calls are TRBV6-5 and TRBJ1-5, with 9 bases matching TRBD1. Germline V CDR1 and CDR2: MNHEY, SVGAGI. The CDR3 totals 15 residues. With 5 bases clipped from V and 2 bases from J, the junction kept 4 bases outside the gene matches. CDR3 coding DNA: TGTGCCAGCAGTACCCGGACAGGGGGCAATCAGCCCCAGCATTTT. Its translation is CASSTRTGGNQPQHF.

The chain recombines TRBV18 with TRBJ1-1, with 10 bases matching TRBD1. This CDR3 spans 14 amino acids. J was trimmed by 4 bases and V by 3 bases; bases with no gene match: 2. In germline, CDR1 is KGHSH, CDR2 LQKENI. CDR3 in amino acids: CASSPGQGTTEAFF. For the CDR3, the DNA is TGTGCCAGCTCACCGGGACAGGGGACCACTGAAGCTTTCTTT. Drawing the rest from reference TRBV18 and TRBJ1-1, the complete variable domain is NAGVMQNPRHLVRRRGQEARLRCSPMKGHSHVYWYRQLPEEGLKFMVYLQKENIIDESGMPKERFSAEFPKEGPSILRIQQVVRGDSAAYFCASSPGQGTTEAFFGQGTRLTVV.

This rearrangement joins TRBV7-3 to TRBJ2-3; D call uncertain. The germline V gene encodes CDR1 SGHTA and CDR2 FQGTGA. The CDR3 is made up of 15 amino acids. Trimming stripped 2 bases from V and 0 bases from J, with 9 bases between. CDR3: CASSLVSSSTDTQYF. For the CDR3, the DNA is TGTGCCAGCAGCTTAGTGTCTTCTAGCACAGATACGCAGTATTTT.

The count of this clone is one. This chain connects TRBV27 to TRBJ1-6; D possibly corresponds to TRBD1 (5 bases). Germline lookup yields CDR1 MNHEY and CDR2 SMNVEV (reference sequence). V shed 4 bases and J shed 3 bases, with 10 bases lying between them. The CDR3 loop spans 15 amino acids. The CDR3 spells CASSSRGFYNSPLHF. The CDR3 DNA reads TGTGCCAGCAGTTCTCGGGGGTTCTATAATTCACCCCTCCACTTT.

The chain's CDR3 is CASSYSTVRGTEAFF. CDR3 nucleotide sequence: TGTGCCAGCAGTTACTCGACCGTCCGGGGCACTGAAGCTTTCTTT. This sequence joins TRBV6-5 and TRBJ1-1; D gene ambiguous. Germline values: CDR1 MNHEY, CDR2 SVGAGI. This CDR3 has 15 amino acids. Trimming removed 0 bases at V and 4 bases at J, with 12 bases between.